These T cell receptor beta chains were read from a single sample in a study of a mutant IDH1 vaccine in newly diagnosed glioma. No cognate antigen is known for these TCRs. Assay used: immunoSEQ multiplex PCR; TCRdb lists only in-frame clones, some missing. This sample has approximately 60,000 clones; approximately 78% occur once, and the top ten carry around 8%. Sequencing used PBMCs, obtained from a glioma patient whose treatment included an IDH1 peptide vaccine. Receptors originate from a woman in her forties with glioma. Some clones in this sample may be carry-over from other donors' samples. Each CDR3 is given with its conserved first and last residue. D genes are given only for firm matches.

CDR3 length,V gene,J gene,D gene,CDR3 DNA,CDR3 protein
15,TRBV6-1,TRBJ1-1,NA,TGTGCCAGCAGTCTGAGGCCTAGGGTCTACACTGAAGCTTTCTTT,CASSLRPRVYTEAFF
14,TRBV18,TRBJ1-2,NA,TGTGCCAGCTCACCATCCCGGGAGGGTATTGGCTACACCTTC,CASSPSREGIGYTF
14,TRBV19,TRBJ1-4,NA,TGTGCCAGTAGTTCCTCAGGGGAGAATGAAAAACTGTTTTTT,CASSSSGENEKLFF
16,TRBV7-9,TRBJ1-3,NA,TGTGCCAGCAGCTTAATCATTCCCGGGGGCGGAAACACCATATATTTT,CASSLIIPGGGNTIYF
15,TRBV5-8,TRBJ2-7,NA,TGTGCCAGCAGCTTGGAGGGGACGGAGTCCTACGAGCAGTACTTC,CASSLEGTESYEQYF
11,TRBV10-1,TRBJ2-7,NA,TGCGCCAGCAGTGAAGGATACGAGCAGTACTTC,CASSEGYEQYF
13,TRBV2,TRBJ1-5,NA,TGTGCCAGCACTACAGCGGTCAATCAGCCCCAGCATTTT,CASTTAVNQPQHF
16,TRBV9,TRBJ1-2,NA,TGTGCCAGCAGCTTATTTGACCGATCTGGGAACTATGGCTACACCTTC,CASSLFDRSGNYGYTF
14,TRBV18,TRBJ2-3,TRBD1,TGTGCCAGTCGTGGGACAGGGGAGGGAGATACGCAGTATTTT,CASRGTGEGDTQYF
13,TRBV7-8,TRBJ2-7,NA,TGTGCCAGCAGCCCCCGGACTGGCTACGAGCAGTACTTC,CASSPRTGYEQYF
18,TRBV19,TRBJ2-3,TRBD2,TGTGCCAGTAGTATCGGGACTAGCGGGGGGGTGGTGACAGATACGCAGTATTTT,CASSIGTSGGVVTDTQYF
16,TRBV5-1,TRBJ2-1,TRBD2,TGCGCCAGCTCGGTGGCGGGGGTGACAGAATACAATGAGCAGTTCTTC,CASSVAGVTEYNEQFF
15,TRBV2,TRBJ2-2,TRBD2,TGTGCCAGCACCGGACTAGCGGGGAGTACCGGGGAGCTGTTTTTT,CASTGLAGSTGELFF